This entry lists 11 T cell receptor beta chains sequenced from one sample in a study of circulating tumor DNA in untreated peripheral T-cell lymphoma. The assay was immunoSEQ multiplex PCR, and TCRdb's table has in-frame clones only and misses some. Here the sample spans some 10,000 clones, approximately 76% being singletons. The sequencing sample was made of tumor tissue. The source is a human donor with peripheral T-cell lymphoma.

The chain is built from TRBV4-1 and TRBJ1-2; D is ambiguous. CDR3 size: 17 residues. CDR1 is MGHRA and CDR2 is YSYEKL in the germline V gene. Trimming pared 1 base from V and 4 bases from J, leaving 19 bases between. DNA of the CDR3: TGCGCCAGCAGCCAAGCACACAGATTGTTTTTTCCCTATGGCTACACCTTC. Encoded protein: CASSQAHRLFFPYGYTF.

The rearrangement uses TRBV6-8 and TRBJ1-2; D might be TRBD1 (6 bases). V was shortened by 9 bases and J by 1 base, with 18 bases between the two germline ends. The germline V gene encodes CDR1 MNHGY and CDR2 SAAAGT. This CDR3 is built from 15 residues. The CDR3: CASSPGQFDNYGYTF. CDR3 DNA sequence: TGTGCCAGTAGCCCAGGACAGTTCGATAACTATGGCTACACCTTC.

V usage is TRBV6-8 and J usage is TRBJ1-5; 9 bases are shared with TRBD1. V was pared by 6 bases and J by 6 bases, with 3 bases of the junction left unmatched. This CDR3 is built from 13 residues. CDR1 and CDR2 (germline): MNHGY, SAAAGT. The CDR3 DNA reads TGTGCCAGCAGCGTGACAGGGGGTCAGCCCCAGCATTTT. It yields the protein CASSVTGGQPQHF.

The chain couples TRBV6-8 to TRBJ2-2; 9 bases fit TRBD1. V dropped 6 bases and J dropped 5; count of bases not matched to a gene: 7. CDR1 is MNHGY and CDR2 is SAAAGT in the germline V gene. CDR3 size: 15 residues. The CDR3 is CASSWDRVRTGELFF. The CDR3 DNA is TGTGCCAGCAGCTGGGACAGGGTGAGGACCGGGGAGCTGTTTTTT.

This chain connects TRBV11-3 to TRBJ2-7, with D tentatively TRBD1 or TRBD2 (6 bases each). The ends were cut back, 1 base at V and 0 bases at J, with 10 bases in the middle. This CDR3 has 15 residues. CDR1 and CDR2 from the germline V gene are SGHNT and YENEEA. The CDR3 nucleotides read TGTGCCAGCAGCTTAGGAGGGGGGCTCTCCTACGAGCAGTACTTC. It codes for CASSLGGGLSYEQYF. The variable domain in full, with the rest retrieved from reference TRBV11-3 and TRBJ2-7, is EAGVVQSPRYKIIEKKQPVAFWCNPISGHNTLYWYLQNLGQGPELLIRYENEEAVDDSQLPKDRFSAERLKGVDSTLKIQPAELGDSAVYLCASSLGGGLSYEQYFGPGTRLTVT.

This chain joins TRBV7-8 and TRBJ1-5; D is uncertain. Trimming removed 6 bases at V and 0 bases at J, with 15 bases between. Germline assignment: CDR1 SGHVS and CDR2 FQNEAQ. The CDR3 runs 16 residues. The CDR3 region has the DNA TGTGCCAGCAGTTCCCGGTGGTTCTCTAGCAATCAGCCCCAGCATTTT. It is translated as CASSSRWFSSNQPQHF.

This rearrangement joins TRBV19 to TRBJ1-2, with TRBD1 identical over 7 bases. The CDR3 extends over 16 amino acids. Germline loops: CDR1 LNHDA, CDR2 SQIVND (reference sequence). J lost 7 bases, V lost 6 bases, and 17 bases had no gene match. The DNA for the CDR3 is TGTGCCAGTAGCCCCGACGCCCTGACAGGGTTCAGTGGCTACACCTTC. It specifies CASSPDALTGFSGYTF.

The J gene is TRBJ2-5, the V gene TRBV7-6; D not resolved. The germline V gene encodes CDR1 SGHVS and CDR2 FNYEAQ. The germline V and J ends were trimmed by 3 bases and 1 base, with 9 bases remaining between them. The length of the CDR3 is 14 residues. DNA for the CDR3: TGTGCCAGCAGCTTGGCCGTCGGCCAAGAGACCCAGTACTTC. It yields the protein CASSLAVGQETQYF.

This clone is labeled as medium-sized. The chain joins TRBV12-5 to TRBJ2-1; no firm D call. Germline CDR1 is LGHNT and CDR2 is FRNRAP. Trimming cost V 4 bases and J 8 bases, with 24 bases left between them. This CDR3 is 17 amino acids long. CDR3 sequence reads: CASGSRFVPPRTDEQFF. CDR3 nucleotides: TGTGCTAGTGGTTCCCGATTTGTACCCCCGAGGACGGATGAGCAGTTCTTC.

The chain has TRBV5-1 and TRBJ2-2; a weak D match, TRBD1 (6 bases). The germline gives CDR1 SGHRS, CDR2 YFSETQ. Trimming removed 4 bases at V and 1 base at J, with 14 bases between. The CDR3 is 16 residues long. The CDR3 DNA reads as TGCGCCAGCAGCCCCAGGGGCTATGAGAACACCGGGGAGCTGTTTTTT. Residues: CASSPRGYENTGELFF.

This chain uses TRBV6-8 with TRBJ1-5; 9 positions agree with TRBD1. The junction had 0 bases not matched to a gene; V was cut back by 2 bases and J by 1 base. CDR3 length: 15 residues. CDR1 MNHGY and CDR2 SAAAGT come from the germline V gene. The CDR3 loop reads CASSYGQGSNQPQHF. The CDR3 nucleotides are TGTGCCAGCAGTTACGGACAGGGGAGCAATCAGCCCCAGCATTTT.